The T cell receptor (beta chain) under discussion was sequenced for a study of identical twins. Whole-study results and caveats: In cord blood, abundant beta clonotypes had fewer insertions; memory showed no trend.

Template switching created a universal primer site, and the cDNA included unique molecular identifiers. TCRdb ran MiXCR on the 5' RACE reads and lists one entry per CDR3 protein. The sample lists 510,000 or so distinct CDR3 sequences; roughly 15% were seen once. For this clonotype: Its antigen is not known.

With V trimmed by 1 base and J by 7 bases, 1 base remained unmatched. This CDR3 has 14 amino acids. Germline V gives CDR1 SGHVS, CDR2 FQNEAQ. These same data were also listed under a study on yellow fever vaccine responses in identical twins. That report notes: The T cell response to vaccination in identical twins was reportedly partly convergent and partly personalized.

V usage is TRBV7-8 and J usage is TRBJ1-6, with TRBD1 identical over 7 bases. The clonotype comes from a woman aged 18 to 35 in good health. Sequencing used CD4+ T cells sorted from blood. CDR3 in amino acids: CASSLEGANSPLHF. CDR3 DNA: TGTGCCAGCAGCTTAGAGGGGGCCAATTCACCCCTCCACTTT. Full variable domain (outside the CDR3, taken from reference TRBV7-8 and TRBJ1-6): GAGVSQSPRYKVAKRGQDVALRCDPISGHVSLFWYQQALGQGPEFLTYFQNEAQLDKSGLPSDRFFAERPEGSVSTLKIQRTQQEDSAVYLCASSLEGANSPLHFGNGTRLTVT.